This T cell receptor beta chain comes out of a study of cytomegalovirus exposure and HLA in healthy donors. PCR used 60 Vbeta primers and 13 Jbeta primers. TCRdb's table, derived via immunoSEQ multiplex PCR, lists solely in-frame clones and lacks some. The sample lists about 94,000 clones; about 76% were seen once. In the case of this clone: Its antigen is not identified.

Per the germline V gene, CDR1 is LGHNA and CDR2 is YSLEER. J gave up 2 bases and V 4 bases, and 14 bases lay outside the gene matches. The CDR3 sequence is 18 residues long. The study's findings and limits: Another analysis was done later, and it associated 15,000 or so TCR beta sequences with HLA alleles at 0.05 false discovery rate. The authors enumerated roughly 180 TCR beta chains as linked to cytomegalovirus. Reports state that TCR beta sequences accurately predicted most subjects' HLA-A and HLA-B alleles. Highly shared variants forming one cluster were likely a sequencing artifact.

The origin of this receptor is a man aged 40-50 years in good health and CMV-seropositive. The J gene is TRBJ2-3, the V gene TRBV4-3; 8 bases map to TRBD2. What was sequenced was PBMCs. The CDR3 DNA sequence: TGCGCCAGCAGCCCTGCCCGGGGGGGGGAGACCTCCACAGATACGCAGTATTTT. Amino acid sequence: CASSPARGGETSTDTQYF.